The 18 T cell receptor beta chains below all came from one sample that was sequenced in a study of T cell clusters in autoimmune cytopenias (dated by TCRdb to between 2018 and 2020). For sequencing, an Illumina MiSeq was employed. TRB rearrangements were amplified by multiplex PCR using a touch-down protocol with TRB-A and TRB-B primer pools mixed in one tube. The reads underwent TCRdb reprocessing, giving one record for each CDR3 protein sequence and no DNA. The table held for this sample gives approximately 11,000 distinct CDR3 sequences. Around 21% of the sample is taken by the ten largest. TRB amplification used around 250 ng of peripheral blood genomic DNA, tens of thousands of genome equivalents, per sample. These data were likewise used in another study, on T cell repertoires in aging, cancer and after chemotherapy.

The source material was peripheral blood. These receptors all stem from a human donor in good health.

This chain uses TRBV5-6 with TRBJ1-4; TCRdb's D call of TRBD1 is untestable without DNA. The CDR3 loop spans 15 amino acids. CDR1 and CDR2 (germline): SGHDT, YYEEEE. CDR3 amino acids: CASSLGVGAGEKLFF.

The V and J genes are TRBV6-5 and TRBJ1-1. The germline V gene has CDR1 MNHEY and CDR2 SVGAGI. CDR3 length: 15 amino acids. The CDR3: CASSYFGDMNTEAFF.

The V and J genes are TRBV6-5 and TRBJ1-1; TCRdb's D gene call, TRBD1, goes unchecked for lack of DNA. The CDR3 is made up of 17 amino acids. Per the germline V gene, CDR1 is MNHEY and CDR2 is SVGAGI. The CDR3 is CASSYLPPGQGSTEAFF.

The chain links TRBV6-6 to TRBJ2-5; TCRdb reports TRBD1, a call that lacks DNA to check it against. Germline assignment: CDR1 MNHNY and CDR2 SVGAGI (reference sequence). This CDR3 spans 15 amino acids. CDR3 amino acids: CASSDSGTGGGTQYF.

This sequence joins TRBV4-3 and TRBJ2-1; TCRdb's D gene call, TRBD2, goes unchecked for lack of DNA. This CDR3 has 17 residues. The germline V gene encodes CDR1 LGHNA and CDR2 YSLEER. The CDR3 reads CASSHTLTGSRRNEQFF.

V and J are TRBV5-5 and TRBJ2-7. CDR1 and CDR2 from the germline V gene are SGHKS and YYEKEE (reference sequence). There are 13 residues in the CDR3. The CDR3 is CASSLTAAYEQYF.

CDR3 region: CASSPQGGRTDTQYF. V and J are TRBV7-2 and TRBJ2-3; as DNA is missing, the TRBD1 call by TCRdb cannot be tested. Germline CDR1 reads SGHTA; CDR2 reads FQGNSA. The CDR3 has 15 amino acids.

The chain uses TRBV12-3 or TRBV12-4 and TRBJ2-3. The CDR3 runs 17 residues. CDR3 region: CASSLSLLVSGTDTQYF.

The CDR3 loop reads CASSPGVSTYNEQFF. This chain connects TRBV18 to TRBJ2-1. Germline CDR1 is KGHSH and CDR2 is LQKENI. The CDR3 is 15 amino acids.

The chain joins TRBV5-1 to TRBJ2-5; TCRdb's D call, TRBD1, is unchecked because there is no DNA. The CDR3 sequence is 15 residues long. Germline lookup yields CDR1 SGHRS and CDR2 YFSETQ. This CDR3 reads CASHPGGVGQETQYF.

The chain carries TRBV30 and TRBJ1-2; TCRdb calls TRBD1, which cannot be checked without DNA. CDR3 length: 14 amino acids. Germline V gene data show CDR1 as GTSNPN and CDR2 as SVGIG (reference sequence). CDR3 residues: CASQRQDFVYGYTF.

The V and J genes are TRBV6-5 and TRBJ2-2; TCRdb outputs TRBD2, but without DNA this stays unchecked. The germline gives CDR1 MNHEY, CDR2 SVGAGI. This CDR3 is 16 amino acids long. The CDR3 protein is CASSAQAGTSGGELFF.

This clonotype is labeled medium-sized based on frequency. This chain connects TRBV6-5 to TRBJ2-1; the D gene TCRdb calls, TRBD2, cannot be checked with no DNA. CDR1 and CDR2 (germline): MNHEY, SVGAGI. The CDR3 runs 15 residues. The CDR3 sequence: CASSYGIAGGNEQFF.

V usage is TRBV18 and J usage is TRBJ2-7; TCRdb reports TRBD1, a call that lacks DNA to check it against. CDR3 length equals 12 residues. In germline, CDR1 is KGHSH, CDR2 LQKENI. CDR3 protein: CASSPYGGQEYF.

This clonotype is called medium-sized based on its frequency. The V gene is TRBV6-6, the J gene TRBJ2-5. Germline CDR1 MNHNY, CDR2 SVGAGI (reference sequence). The CDR3 totals 12 residues. The CDR3: CASSGNFQTQYF.

The chain links TRBV7-2 to TRBJ2-7; without DNA, the TCRdb call of TRBD1 cannot be checked. CDR1 is SGHTA, CDR2 FQGNSA, per germline. CDR3 length: 13 amino acids. CDR3 sequence reads: CASRFQGGSEQYF. Full variable domain (outside the CDR3, taken from reference TRBV7-2 and TRBJ2-7): GAGVSQSPSNKVTEKGKDVELRCDPISGHTALYWYRQSLGQGLEFLIYFQGNSAPDKSGLPSDRFSAERTGGSVSTLTIQRTQQEDSAVYLCASRFQGGSEQYFGPGTRLTVT.

The chain combines TRBV6-2 or TRBV6-3 with TRBJ1-2. The CDR3 spans 17 residues. Germline V gives CDR1 MNHEY, CDR2 SVGEGT. The CDR3 protein is CASSTALVRPTNYGYTF.

This clonotype registers medium-sized by frequency. This rearrangement joins TRBV19 to TRBJ2-3. The CDR3 contains 16 residues. Germline V CDR1 and CDR2: LNHDA, SQIVND (reference sequence). CDR3 region: CASSSIGTFYTDTQYF.